This TCR beta chain came from a study of shared clonotypes between healthy human individuals. Only in-frame clones appear in the TCRdb table, and some are missing; sequencing was by immunoSEQ multiplex PCR. The sample has about 680,000 clones, 73% seen once; the top ten hold 1.5% to 2%. Trimming took 4 bases from V and 4 from J, leaving 24 bases between them. Germline V lookup: CDR1 SGHRS, CDR2 YFSETQ. The CDR3 consists of 18 residues. Study results and caveats: Lower generation probabilities were found for non-shared clonotypes than for those shared by all four donors.

This clone was picked up a small number of times. Its antigen is unidentified. This sequence joins TRBV5-1 and TRBJ1-3, with D possibly being TRBD1 (6 bases). Source material: memory CD4+ T cells sorted from blood. Subset described: CD45RA-negative fraction. This receptor was taken from a woman under 40 in good health. CDR3 sequence: CASSPRGSYSTAGNTIYF. In DNA, the CDR3 is TGCGCCAGCAGCCCCAGGGGCAGCTACTCAACGGCGGGAAACACCATATATTTT.